The entry that follows covers one T cell receptor (beta chain) sequence. The antigen is undetermined. V lost 6 bases and J lost 1, with 13 bases in between. This CDR3 comprises 15 residues. Described time point: time of PML onset. The data were obtained in a study of multiple sclerosis patients with progressive multifocal leukoencephalopathy. Findings and limits, study-wide: Less diverse TRB repertoires were suggested in most PML patients.

Clones were read by immunoSEQ multiplex PCR, and TCRdb kept only the in-frame ones, dropping some. The data show some 31,000 clones, more than 85% seen once. The chain links TRBV6-7 to TRBJ1-5; the D gene is possibly TRBD1 (5 bases). Being an ORF, TRBV6-7 has a function that is uncertain. Sequenced here: PBMCs, sampled from a patient treated with natalizumab. The origin of this receptor is a human donor with progressive multifocal leukoencephalopathy. CDR3 coding DNA: TGTGCCAGCAGCCTGCCGGGGCGGAGCAATCAGCCCCAGCATTTT. It codes for CASSLPGRSNQPQHF.